A selection of T cell receptor beta chains follows, all from one sample in a study of blood T cell repertoires in COVID-19. Clones were sequenced by immunoSEQ multiplex PCR, and TCRdb holds only the in-frame ones, with some missing. The sample holds 160,000 or so clones, 70% to 90% seen once. Source material: peripheral blood. These receptors originate from a man in his forties with acute or convalescent COVID-19. Both conserved end residues are part of each CDR3. D genes are given only for firm matches. Part of the rows lack a size; the others show once, few, many or a class for expanded clones.

clone_size,j_call,v_call,d_call,cdr3_nt,cdr3_aa
-,TRBJ2-7,TRBV7-9,-,TGTGCCAGCAGCTTAGGGGTCACGCGGGAAGAGGAGTACTTC,CASSLGVTREEEYF
-,TRBJ2-3,TRBV7-3,TRBD2,TGTGCCAGCAGCCCCACTAGCGGGGTGAGGCCAGATACGCAGTATTTT,CASSPTSGVRPDTQYF
-,TRBJ1-1,TRBV5-1,TRBD1,TGCGCCAGCAGCTTGATGACAGGGCAGCGTTTCACTGAAGCTTTCTTT,CASSLMTGQRFTEAFF
-,TRBJ2-1,TRBV4-3,TRBD1,TGCGCCAGCAGCTTAGACAGGGTCCGAATGAGCTCCTACAATGAGCAGTTCTTC,CASSLDRVRMSSYNEQFF
-,TRBJ2-1,TRBV30,TRBD1,TGTGCCTGGAGTATCCGGACAGGCTACAATGAGCAGTTCTTC,CAWSIRTGYNEQFF
-,TRBJ1-2,TRBV15,TRBD1,TGTGCCACCAGCAGAGGGGGGACAGTCAATGGCTACACCTTC,CATSRGGTVNGYTF
-,TRBJ2-5,TRBV28,-,TGTGCCAGCGGCTCGAGTCAGCGCAGAGGAGAGACCCAGTACTTC,CASGSSQRRGETQYF
few,TRBJ1-5,TRBV27,-,TGTGCCAGCAGTTTGGAGGGGGGGAATCAGCCCCAGCATTTT,CASSLEGGNQPQHF
few,TRBJ1-2,TRBV6-2/TRBV6-3,-,TGTGCCAGCAGTTATACGAGCTATGGCTACACCTTC,CASSYTSYGYTF
-,TRBJ2-5,TRBV10-1,TRBD2,TGCGCCAGCAGCCCCGGACTAGGAGAGACCCAGTACTTC,CASSPGLGETQYF
-,TRBJ1-1,TRBV18,-,TGTGCCAGCTCACCACCGGGCAGAGTGACGAACACTGAAGCTTTCTTT,CASSPPGRVTNTEAFF
-,TRBJ1-6,TRBV5-6,TRBD1,TGTGCCAGCAGTTCCGACAGGGGGGATTATAATTCACCCCTCCACTTT,CASSSDRGDYNSPLHF
-,TRBJ2-3,TRBV27,-,TGTGCCAGCAGTTCGAGATGGACAGATACGCAGTATTTT,CASSSRWTDTQYF
-,TRBJ2-3,TRBV4-2,TRBD2,TGTGCCAGCAGCCAAGCCCATAGCGGGGGGGCCGGCGATACGCAGTATTTT,CASSQAHSGGAGDTQYF
-,TRBJ1-3,TRBV15,TRBD1,TGTGCCACCAGCGACCGGGACAGGGGCTTCTCTGGAAACACCATATATTTT,CATSDRDRGFSGNTIYF
-,TRBJ2-7,TRBV28,-,TGTGCCAGCAGTTCCCCAAGCACAGGTAATGAGCAGTACTTC,CASSSPSTGNEQYF
-,TRBJ1-2,TRBV18,-,TGTGCCAGCTCACCTCCAGGGGACTATGGCTACACCTTC,CASSPPGDYGYTF
-,TRBJ2-7,TRBV27,-,TGTGCCAGCAGGGACATAGGGCCCCTACACGAGCAGTACTTC,CASRDIGPLHEQYF
-,TRBJ1-1,TRBV7-2,-,TGTGCCAGCAGCTTACGTCAGGGGATCACTGAAGCTTTCTTT,CASSLRQGITEAFF
-,TRBJ1-5,TRBV27,-,TGTGCCAGCAGTCCCAGGACTAAGGGCGGCAATCAGCCCCAGCATTTT,CASSPRTKGGNQPQHF
-,TRBJ1-5,TRBV28,-,TGTGCCAGCAGTCCCCGGGGGAGTAATCAGCCCCAGCATTTT,CASSPRGSNQPQHF
few,TRBJ2-1,TRBV7-9,TRBD2,TGTGCCAGCAGCCCTAAAACACGACTAGCGGGGGTTAGGGGTGAGCAGTTCTTC,CASSPKTRLAGVRGEQFF
-,TRBJ2-3,TRBV7-2,-,TGTGCCAGCAGCGAATCCGGGACAACCTTCGATACGCAGTATTTT,CASSESGTTFDTQYF
few,TRBJ1-1,TRBV6-6,-,TGTGCCAGCAGACAACACGAGGATACAGGATATAGTGAAGCTTTCTTT,CASRQHEDTGYSEAFF
-,TRBJ1-1,TRBV29-1,-,TGCAGCGTTGATGCGGGCCGCCCTGGAAGGAACACTGAAGCTTTCTTT,CSVDAGRPGRNTEAFF
-,TRBJ1-5,TRBV12-3/TRBV12-4,TRBD1,TGTGCCAGCAGTTACAGGGGGCGTCAGCCCCAGCATTTT,CASSYRGRQPQHF
-,TRBJ1-5,TRBV19,TRBD1,TGTGCCAGTAGTCCGGGGGACAGGGTCTATATAGGGAATCAGCCCCAGCATTTT,CASSPGDRVYIGNQPQHF
-,TRBJ2-4,TRBV7-8,-,TGTGCCAGCAGCCCCGGGACAACCATTCAGTACTTC,CASSPGTTIQYF
-,TRBJ1-5,TRBV15,-,TGTGCCACCAGCAGCTTACCCGGGCAGCCCCAGCATTTT,CATSSLPGQPQHF
-,TRBJ2-2,TRBV5-1,TRBD1,TGCGCCAGCAGCCCACAGGGGACGGACACCGGGGAGCTGTTTTTT,CASSPQGTDTGELFF
-,TRBJ1-5,TRBV2,-,TGTGCCAGCAGTGAATCGGGGGGCTACAATCAGCCCCAGCATTTT,CASSESGGYNQPQHF
-,TRBJ2-7,TRBV5-4,TRBD1,TGTGCCAGCAGGGACAGGGATTCCTACGAGCAGTACTTC,CASRDRDSYEQYF
-,TRBJ2-7,TRBV9,TRBD1,TGTGCCAGCAGCGTATCTTCGGGACAGGGCTACGAGCAGTACTTC,CASSVSSGQGYEQYF
-,TRBJ1-1,TRBV28,TRBD1,TGTGCCAGCAGCCAAGGACAGGTAAACACTGAAGCTTTCTTT,CASSQGQVNTEAFF
-,TRBJ1-1,TRBV19,-,TGTGCCAGTAGTCTACAGAGATACACTGAAGCTTTCTTT,CASSLQRYTEAFF
-,TRBJ1-6,TRBV5-1,-,TGCGCCAGCAGCTCGACGGGTAATAATTCACCCCTCCACTTT,CASSSTGNNSPLHF
-,TRBJ2-1,TRBV6-2/TRBV6-3,TRBD2,TGTGCCAGCAGCAAGTCCTTGGAGCGGGACTCCTACAATGAGCAGTTCTTC,CASSKSLERDSYNEQFF
-,TRBJ1-2,TRBV5-4,-,TGTGCCAGCAGCCCCAGACAAGGCCAGGGTGAGGGCTACACCTTC,CASSPRQGQGEGYTF
-,TRBJ1-1,TRBV6-5,TRBD1,TGTGCCAGCAGTTACATATCAGGGGGAACTGAAGCTTTCTTT,CASSYISGGTEAFF
-,TRBJ1-2,TRBV12-3/TRBV12-4,TRBD1,TGTGCCAGCAGCGACCCGACAGGGGAAGGCTACACCTTC,CASSDPTGEGYTF
-,TRBJ1-5,TRBV9,-,TGTGCCAGCAGTAGGACAGGCAATCAGCCCCAGCATTTT,CASSRTGNQPQHF
-,TRBJ2-7,TRBV18,TRBD1,TGTGCCAGCTCATCAGTAGGGACAGGGAGGGGCGAGCAGTACTTC,CASSSVGTGRGEQYF
-,TRBJ2-3,TRBV4-3,TRBD2,TGCGCCAGCAGCCAAGATCTAGCGGGGGGGCCAGATACGCAGTATTTT,CASSQDLAGGPDTQYF
-,TRBJ2-4,TRBV19,-,TGTGCCAGTAGTATGATCGTCGGAGGAAACATTCAGTACTTC,CASSMIVGGNIQYF
-,TRBJ1-2,TRBV4-1,-,TGCGCCAGCAGTCTGCTCGCGGGAGGCGAAGGCTACACCTTC,CASSLLAGGEGYTF
medium-sized,TRBJ2-7,TRBV5-6,TRBD1,TGTGCCAGCAGCTTAAACCCGGGACAGAACTACGAGCAGTACTTC,CASSLNPGQNYEQYF
-,TRBJ1-4,TRBV11-2,-,TGTGCCAGCAGCTTCCCGGCGGGAGAAAAACTGTTTTTT,CASSFPAGEKLFF
-,TRBJ2-7,TRBV14,-,TGTGCCAGCAGCCAAGGAGTCTACGAGCAGTACTTC,CASSQGVYEQYF
-,TRBJ1-1,TRBV7-8,-,TGTGCCAGCAGCCAAGACGGGGGAGCTGAAGCTTTCTTT,CASSQDGGAEAFF
-,TRBJ1-1,TRBV10-3,TRBD1,TGTGCCATCAGGGATGGGCAGGGGGCAGGACGCACTGAAGCTTTCTTT,CAIRDGQGAGRTEAFF
-,TRBJ1-5,TRBV19,TRBD1,TGTGCCAGTGGACAACAGGGGGCTCAGAATCAGCCCCAGCATTTT,CASGQQGAQNQPQHF